The sequence of this T cell receptor beta chain was determined in a study of siplizumab effects on memory and regulatory T cells (dated by TCRdb to 2018 to 2020). For the wider study: The effect of the anti-CD2 antibody siplizumab on alloreactive T-cell subsets was examined in allogeneic mixed lymphocyte reactions constructed from human PBMCs.

For this chain, trimming is 5 bases at the V end and 6 bases at the J end, and the number of junction bases without a gene match is 9. Based on the germline V gene (reference sequence), the CDR1 and CDR2 sequences are MNHEY and SMNVEV. The CDR3, cysteine through phenylalanine, is 15 amino acids long. Left in the record is the CDR3 DNA by itself, 45 bases read in frame from the first base. The protocol used for the library was the immunoSEQ multiplex PCR assay. The deep sequencing platform assayed approximately 100,000 TCR templates per sample. Genomic DNA extracted from sorted T cells was used for TCRbeta CDR3 sequencing. Per the original workflow: Clonal analysis of TCRbeta CDR3 data was done in the R programming language. Alloreactive CD4+ and CD8+ clones were identified by comparing unstimulated samples to CFSE-low samples taken after the reaction. Alloreactive CD4+ clones were assigned to regulatory or non-regulatory origin by matching sequences to sorted unstimulated Treg and non-Treg repertoires. Held by TCRdb, this immuneACCESS table contains in-frame sequences only and omits some clones. Under half of the omission traces to an unresolved V gene where checked; the cause of the rest is unknown. V and J calls and clone size follow that table, whereas D and trimming were derived from the DNA. The sample includes roughly 100,000 clones, with about 93% observed a single time. The ten largest clones capture about 1.1% of the sample.

Sorted unstimulated T cells, along with proliferating T cells recovered from mixed lymphocyte reactions, underwent TCRbeta CDR3 sequencing. Fresh whole blood from about 11 HLA-typed healthy donors was used as the source from which PBMCs were isolated. Comments on this clone: Its antigen remains undetermined. No base-level quality is on record; no much larger clone is a single base apart.

Study-wide conclusions, independent of this receptor: The suppressive function of proliferating Tregs from siplizumab cultures was not functionally confirmed. A naive or memory phenotype could not be assigned to roughly 80-97% of proliferating CD4+ or CD8+ clones. Greater diversity appeared to be present in unstimulated naive T cells than in memory T cells, and a substantial contribution to the alloresponse seemed to be made by naive cells. Among mappable alloreactive CD4+ clones, the Treg-derived fraction averaged about 75% with siplizumab versus about 27% in control reactions. Because sequences at frequencies below about 10^-5 were poorly captured, only a minor fraction of alloreactive clones could be mapped back to unstimulated subsets. The cumulative frequency of alloreactive sequences that could be traced back to unstimulated CD4+ memory T cells was significantly reduced by siplizumab.

The sample taken for sequencing was CD4+ T cells sorted from blood. Recombination joined TRBV27 with TRBJ2-5, with 10 junctional bases fitting TRBD1. The source is a human donor in good health. Here the CDR3 is given as CASSQRTGGMKTQYF. The nucleotides read TGTGCCAGCAGTCAGAGGACAGGGGGAATGAAGACCCAGTACTTC.